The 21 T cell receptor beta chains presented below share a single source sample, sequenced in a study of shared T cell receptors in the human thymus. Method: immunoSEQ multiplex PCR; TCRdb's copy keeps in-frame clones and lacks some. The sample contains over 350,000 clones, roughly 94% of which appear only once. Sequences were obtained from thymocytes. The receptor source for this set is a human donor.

The CDR3 protein is CALRKAFF. CDR3 nucleotides: TGTGCCTTACGAAAAGCTTTCTTT. The genes are TRBV30 and TRBJ1-1; D remains ambiguous. Per the germline V gene, CDR1 is GTSNPN and CDR2 is SVGIG (reference sequence). This CDR3 has 8 amino acids. V was cut by 7 bases and J by 9 bases, with 6 bases left in between. The variable domain in full, completed from reference TRBV30 and TRBJ1-1, reads SQTIHQWPATLVQPVGSPLSLECTVEGTSNPNLYWYRQAAGRGLQLLFYSVGIGQISSEVPQNLSASRPQDRQFILSSKKLLLSDSGFYLCALRKAFFGQGTRLTVV.

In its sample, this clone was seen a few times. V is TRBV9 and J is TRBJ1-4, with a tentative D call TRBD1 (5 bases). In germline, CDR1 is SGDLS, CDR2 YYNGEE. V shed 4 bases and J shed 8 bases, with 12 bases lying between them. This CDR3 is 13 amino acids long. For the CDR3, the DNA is TGTGCCAGCAGCCCGAGCCGGGGCGAAAAACTGTTTTTT. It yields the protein CASSPSRGEKLFF.

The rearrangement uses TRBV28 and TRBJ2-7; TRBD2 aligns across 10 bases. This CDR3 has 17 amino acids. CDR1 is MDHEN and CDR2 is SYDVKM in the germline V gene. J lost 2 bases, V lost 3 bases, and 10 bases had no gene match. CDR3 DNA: TGTGCCAGCAGTTTGTACACTAGCGGGATGAGGCCCTACGAGCAGTACTTC. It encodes CASSLYTSGMRPYEQYF.

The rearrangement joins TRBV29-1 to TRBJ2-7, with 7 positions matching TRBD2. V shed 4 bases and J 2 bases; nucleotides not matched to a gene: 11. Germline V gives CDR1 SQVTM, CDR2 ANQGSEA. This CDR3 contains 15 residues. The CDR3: CSVARREERTYEQYF. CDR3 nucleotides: TGCAGCGTTGCTAGACGGGAGGAGCGGACCTACGAGCAGTACTTC.

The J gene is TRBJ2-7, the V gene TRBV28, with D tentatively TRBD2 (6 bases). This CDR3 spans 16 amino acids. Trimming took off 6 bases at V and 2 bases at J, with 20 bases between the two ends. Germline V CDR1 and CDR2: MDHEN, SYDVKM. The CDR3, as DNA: TGTGCCAGCAGGAAACCCGACCGGGGGTTCCCCTACGAGCAGTACTTC. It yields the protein CASRKPDRGFPYEQYF.

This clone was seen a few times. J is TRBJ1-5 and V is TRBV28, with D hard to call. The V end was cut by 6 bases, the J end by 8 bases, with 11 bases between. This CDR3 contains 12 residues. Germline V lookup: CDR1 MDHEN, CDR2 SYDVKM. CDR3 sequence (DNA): TGTGCCAGCAGGGTCTGGGAGGAGCCCCAGCATTTT. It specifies CASRVWEEPQHF.

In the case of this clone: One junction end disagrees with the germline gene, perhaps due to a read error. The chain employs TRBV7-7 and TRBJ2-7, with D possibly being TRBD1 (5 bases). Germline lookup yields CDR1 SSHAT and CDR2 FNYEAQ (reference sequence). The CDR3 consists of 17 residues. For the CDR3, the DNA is TGTGCTAGCAGCTTAGGGGAAGGCGGTACCGGATCCTACGAGCAGTACTTC. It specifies CASSLGEGGTGSYEQYF.

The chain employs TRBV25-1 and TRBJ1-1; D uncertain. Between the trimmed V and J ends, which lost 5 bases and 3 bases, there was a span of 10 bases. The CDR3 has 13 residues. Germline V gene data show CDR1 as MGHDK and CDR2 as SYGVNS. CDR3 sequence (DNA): TGTGCCAGCAGTAGACCGGCGGACACTGAAGCTTTCTTT. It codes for CASSRPADTEAFF.

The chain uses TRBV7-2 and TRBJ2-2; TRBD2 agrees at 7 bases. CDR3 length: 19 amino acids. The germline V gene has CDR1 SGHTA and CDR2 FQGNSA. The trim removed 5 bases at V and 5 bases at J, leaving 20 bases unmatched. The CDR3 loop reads CASSASGARGGPITGELFF. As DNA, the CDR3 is TGTGCCAGCAGCGCCTCTGGTGCGCGGGGAGGGCCTATTACCGGGGAGCTGTTTTTT. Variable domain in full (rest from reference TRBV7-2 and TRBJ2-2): GAGVSQSPSNKVTEKGKDVELRCDPISGHTALYWYRQSLGQGLEFLIYFQGNSAPDKSGLPSDRFSAERTGGSVSTLTIQRTQQEDSAVYLCASSASGARGGPITGELFFGEGSRLTVL.

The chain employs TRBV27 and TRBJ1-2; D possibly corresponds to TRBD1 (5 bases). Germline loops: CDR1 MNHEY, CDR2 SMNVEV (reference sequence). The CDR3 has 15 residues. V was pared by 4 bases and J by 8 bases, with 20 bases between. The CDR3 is CASSSVNGGELGYTF. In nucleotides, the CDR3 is TGTGCCAGCAGTTCGGTGAATGGGGGGGAATTGGGCTACACCTTC.

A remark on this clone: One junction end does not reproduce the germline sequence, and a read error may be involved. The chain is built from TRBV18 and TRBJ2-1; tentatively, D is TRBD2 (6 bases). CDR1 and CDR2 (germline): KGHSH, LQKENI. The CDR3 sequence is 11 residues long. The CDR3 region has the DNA TGTGCCAGCTCACCACCGGGACTGCCCCTCTTC. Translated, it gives CASSPPGLPLF.

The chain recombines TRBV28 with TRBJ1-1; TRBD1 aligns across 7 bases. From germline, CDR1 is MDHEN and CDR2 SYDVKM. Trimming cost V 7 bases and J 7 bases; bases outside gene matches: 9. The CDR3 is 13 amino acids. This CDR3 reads CASTLRDSIEAFF. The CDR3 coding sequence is TGTGCCAGCACCCTAAGGGACAGCATTGAAGCTTTCTTT.

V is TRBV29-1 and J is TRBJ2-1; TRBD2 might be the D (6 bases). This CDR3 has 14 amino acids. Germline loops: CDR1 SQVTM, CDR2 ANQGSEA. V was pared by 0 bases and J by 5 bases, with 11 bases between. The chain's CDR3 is CSVEDRAGHNEQFF. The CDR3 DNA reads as TGCAGCGTTGAAGATCGGGCGGGGCACAATGAGCAGTTCTTC.

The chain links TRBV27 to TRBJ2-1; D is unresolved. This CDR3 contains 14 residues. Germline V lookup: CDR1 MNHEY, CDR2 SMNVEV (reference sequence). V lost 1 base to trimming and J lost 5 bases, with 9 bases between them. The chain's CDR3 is CASSLCGDHNEQFF. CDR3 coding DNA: TGTGCCAGCAGTTTATGCGGAGACCACAATGAGCAGTTCTTC.

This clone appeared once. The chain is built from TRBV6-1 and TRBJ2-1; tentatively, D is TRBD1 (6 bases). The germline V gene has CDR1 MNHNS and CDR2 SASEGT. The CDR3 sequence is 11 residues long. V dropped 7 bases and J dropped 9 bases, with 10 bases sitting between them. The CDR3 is CASKRGGEQFF. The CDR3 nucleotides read TGTGCCAGCAAGAGAGGGGGTGAGCAGTTCTTC.

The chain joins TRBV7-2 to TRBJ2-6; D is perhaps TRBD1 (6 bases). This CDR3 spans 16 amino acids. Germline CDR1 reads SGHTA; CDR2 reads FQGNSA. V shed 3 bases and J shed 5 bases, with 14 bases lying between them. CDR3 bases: TGTGCCAGCAGCTTTTCACAGGGTCGCTGGGCCAACGTCCTGACTTTC. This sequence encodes CASSFSQGRWANVLTF.

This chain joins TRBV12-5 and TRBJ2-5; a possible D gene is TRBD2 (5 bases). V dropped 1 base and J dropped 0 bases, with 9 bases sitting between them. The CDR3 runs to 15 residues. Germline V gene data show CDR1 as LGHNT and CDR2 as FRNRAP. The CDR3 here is CASGLDRGYQETQYF. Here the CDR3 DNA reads TGTGCTAGTGGTTTGGACCGGGGATACCAAGAGACCCAGTACTTC.

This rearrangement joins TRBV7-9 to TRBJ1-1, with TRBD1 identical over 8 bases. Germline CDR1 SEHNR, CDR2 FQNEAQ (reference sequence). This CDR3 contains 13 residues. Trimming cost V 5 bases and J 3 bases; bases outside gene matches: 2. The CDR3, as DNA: TGTGCCAGCAGCCCGGACAGGGACACTGAAGCTTTCTTT. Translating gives CASSPDRDTEAFF.

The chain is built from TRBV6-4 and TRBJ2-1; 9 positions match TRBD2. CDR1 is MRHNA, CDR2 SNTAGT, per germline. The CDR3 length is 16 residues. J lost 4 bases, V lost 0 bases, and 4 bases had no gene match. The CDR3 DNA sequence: TGTGCCAGCAGTGACTCGATACTAGCGGGTTACAATGAGCAGTTCTTC. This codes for CASSDSILAGYNEQFF.

CDR3 DNA sequence: TGCGCCAGCAGTGAAGTCCCCGGGACTAGCGGGGGCAGGAAGACCCAGTACTTC. Its protein is CASSEVPGTSGGRKTQYF. V gene TRBV10-1 combines with J gene TRBJ2-5, with 14 bases lining up with TRBD2. V lost 3 bases to trimming and J lost 6 bases; unmatched junction nucleotides: 12. The CDR3 has 18 amino acids. Germline V gives CDR1 WNHNN, CDR2 SYGVQD (reference sequence).

CDR3 sequence reads: CASSLRLAENIQYF. CDR3 nucleotides: TGTGCCAGCAGCCTAAGACTAGCGGAAAACATTCAGTACTTC. The rearrangement links TRBV27 to TRBJ2-4, with TRBD2 identical over 9 bases. The CDR3 length is 14 residues. Germline assignment: CDR1 MNHEY and CDR2 SMNVEV (reference sequence). The V gene end was trimmed by 6 bases and the J gene end by 5 bases; junction bases not matched to a gene: 5.